This TCR beta chain was sequenced for a study of blood T cell repertoires in COVID-19. Study-wide context: There were acute and convalescent COVID-19 samples, and they came from the United States, Italy and Spain. In each case, the material was cDNA or gDNA derived from T cells, B-cell-depleted T cells, or PBMCs.

As originally analysed: The authors estimated nucleated cell counts from reference gene primer amplification. Using immunoSEQ multiplex PCR, the repertoire was profiled, and TCRdb retains in-frame clones only, with some absent. That table gives V, J and clone size, and the DNA gave D and trimming. The table includes 45,000 to 65,000 clones, 86% detected once. With 6 bases clipped from V and 5 bases from J, the junction kept 3 bases outside the gene matches. Germline CDR1 LNHDA, CDR2 SQIVND (reference sequence). This CDR3 region has 12 residues. This receptor was identified in a man older than 75 with active COVID-19. Input material: peripheral blood. V gene TRBV19 combines with J gene TRBJ2-7, with 8 bases identical to TRBD1. CDR3 in amino acids: CASRDRAHEQYF. CDR3 DNA: TGTGCCAGTAGGGACAGGGCCCACGAGCAGTACTTC.